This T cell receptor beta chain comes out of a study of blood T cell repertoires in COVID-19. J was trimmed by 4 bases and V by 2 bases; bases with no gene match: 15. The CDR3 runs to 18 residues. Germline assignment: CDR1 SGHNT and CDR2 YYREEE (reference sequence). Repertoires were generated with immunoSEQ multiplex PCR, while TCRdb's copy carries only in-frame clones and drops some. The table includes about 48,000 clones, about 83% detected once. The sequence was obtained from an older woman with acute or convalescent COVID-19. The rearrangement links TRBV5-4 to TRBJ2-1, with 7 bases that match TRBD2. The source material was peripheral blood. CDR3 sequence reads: CASSFGSAREMGYNEQFF. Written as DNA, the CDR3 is TGTGCCAGCAGCTTTGGGTCGGCGCGGGAGATGGGTTACAATGAGCAGTTCTTC. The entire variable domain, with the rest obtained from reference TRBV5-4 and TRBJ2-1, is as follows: ETGVTQSPTHLIKTRGQQVTLRCSSQSGHNTVSWYQQALGQGPQFIFQYYREEENGRGNFPPRFSGLQFPNYSSELNVNALELDDSALYLCASSFGSAREMGYNEQFFGPGTRLTVL.